A selection of T cell receptor beta chains follows, all from one sample in a study of cytomegalovirus exposure and HLA in healthy donors. Measured with immunoSEQ multiplex PCR; TCRdb has only the in-frame clones, and not every one. The sample consists of under 300,000 clones, 75% to 90% of them appearing once. The sequencing input was PBMCs. Receptor source: a young woman in good health and CMV-seropositive. The CDR3 runs from the conserved cysteine through the conserved F or W.

V gene	CDR3 protein
TRBV18	CASSPPGQTSGNEQFF
TRBV7-9	CASSAPGDRSRGTDTQYF
TRBV6-1	CASSRGLDTEAFF
TRBV10-3	CAISEGLAGGIETQYF
TRBV2	CASRSLSGDIQYF
TRBV5-1	CASSPGGDRAFF
TRBV25-1	CASSVLSGSETQYF
TRBV7-8	CASSPREGGFNQPQHF
TRBV30	CAWTSLIGTISLDTQYF
TRBV11-3	CASSPSGGSYEQYF
TRBV14	CASSQENTNEQFF
TRBV29-1	CSVAGTGVHEQYF
TRBV4-2	CASSQVLAGAGEQYF
TRBV30	CAWRAFGTVTGGGYTF
TRBV6-4	CASSETGSNTEAFF
TRBV5-1	CASSPPEWERNEQFF
TRBV2	CASSDWSSYNEQFF
TRBV7-9	CASSLRQGGYEQYF
TRBV10-2	CASSESGRAYEQYF
TRBV7-6	CASSLSTSGGDYEQYF
TRBV18	CASSPLAGPAGELFF